This T cell receptor (beta chain) appears in the sequencing data of a study of blood T cell repertoires in COVID-19. TCRdb keeps only in-frame clones here, not all; method: immunoSEQ multiplex PCR. This sample yields tens of thousands of clones, of which 70% to 90% are seen a single time; 3% to 4.5% belongs to the top ten. The receptor was derived from a man between 65 and 80 years old with acute or convalescent COVID-19. Specimen: peripheral blood.

This chain's CDR3 is CASSLGTASGGQPEYF. As DNA, the CDR3 is TGTGCCAGCAGCTTAGGGACGGCTAGCGGGGGCCAGCCCGAGTACTTC. The genes are TRBV7-9 and TRBJ2-5, with 10 nucleotides matching TRBD2. The CDR3 is 16 amino acids. J lost 12 bases, V lost 1 base, and 14 bases had no gene match. Germline V lookup: CDR1 SEHNR, CDR2 FQNEAQ (reference sequence).